The rows below give T cell receptor beta chains drawn from one sample of a study of HIV-infected patients and healthy controls. TCRdb fed the 5' RACE reads into MiXCR, producing one record per CDR3 protein. This table has 18,000 or so distinct CDR3 sequences, about 16% appearing once. Sample: CD8+ T cells from blood. These receptors were obtained from a human donor in good health. The CDR3 runs from the conserved cysteine through the conserved F or W. The order of the fields is CDR3 protein, CDR3 DNA, D gene, V gene, J gene, clone size. D genes are given only for firm matches. Rows give clone size only sometimes, using once, few, many, or a class for an expanded clone.

CDR3aa: CASSSSSRWYEQYF
CDR3nt: TGCGCCAGCAGCTCATCCAGCCGGTGGTACGAGCAGTACTTC
d_gene: .
v_gene: TRBV5-1
j_gene: TRBJ2-7
abundance: few

CDR3aa: CASSQVSGPREYEQYF
CDR3nt: TGCGCCAGCAGCCAAGTTTCCGGCCCTCGGGAATACGAGCAGTACTTC
d_gene: .
v_gene: TRBV4-3
j_gene: TRBJ2-7
abundance: many

CDR3aa: CASSRGRGGNTIYF
CDR3nt: TGTGCCAGCAGCAGGGGGCGAGGGGGAAACACCATATATTTT
d_gene: TRBD1
v_gene: TRBV11-2
j_gene: TRBJ1-3
abundance: few

CDR3aa: CASSQDWRVGEQYF
CDR3nt: TGCGCCAGCAGCCAAGATTGGCGGGTCGGCGAGCAGTACTTC
d_gene: .
v_gene: TRBV4-3
j_gene: TRBJ2-7
abundance: many

CDR3aa: CASSQVFGRENTGELFF
CDR3nt: TGTGCCAGCAGCCAAGTTTTCGGCAGGGAGAACACCGGGGAGCTGTTTTTT
d_gene: .
v_gene: TRBV4-2
j_gene: TRBJ2-2
abundance: many

CDR3aa: CASRFSTGTTEAFF
CDR3nt: TGTGCCAGCAGGTTTTCGACCGGCACCACTGAAGCTTTCTTT
d_gene: .
v_gene: TRBV7-9
j_gene: TRBJ1-1
abundance: few

CDR3aa: CASSHTPFGNEQFF
CDR3nt: TGTGCCAGCAGCCATACCCCATTTGGGAATGAGCAGTTCTTC
d_gene: .
v_gene: TRBV2
j_gene: TRBJ2-1
abundance: many

CDR3aa: CSVDEGARETQYF
CDR3nt: TGCAGCGTTGACGAGGGGGCCAGGGAGACCCAGTACTTC
d_gene: TRBD1
v_gene: TRBV29-1
j_gene: TRBJ2-5
abundance: few

CDR3aa: CASSRRTESYEQYF
CDR3nt: TGTGCCAGCAGTAGGCGGACTGAATCCTACGAGCAGTACTTC
d_gene: .
v_gene: TRBV2
j_gene: TRBJ2-7
abundance: .

CDR3aa: CSVDDRESGANVLTF
CDR3nt: TGCAGCGTTGACGACAGGGAATCTGGGGCCAACGTCCTGACTTTC
d_gene: TRBD1
v_gene: TRBV29-1
j_gene: TRBJ2-6
abundance: .

CDR3aa: CSAAREGDVHEQFF
CDR3nt: TGCAGTGCCGCACGGGAGGGCGACGTCCATGAGCAGTTCTTC
d_gene: TRBD2
v_gene: TRBV20-1
j_gene: TRBJ2-1
abundance: medium-sized

CDR3aa: CASSQEVQWRGQFF
CDR3nt: TGTGCCAGCAGCCAAGAGGTACAGTGGAGGGGGCAGTTCTTC
d_gene: .
v_gene: TRBV4-2
j_gene: TRBJ2-1
abundance: many

CDR3aa: CASSLAGDNQPQHF
CDR3nt: TGTGCCAGCAGTTTAGCAGGGGACAATCAGCCCCAGCATTTT
d_gene: .
v_gene: TRBV27
j_gene: TRBJ1-5
abundance: medium-sized

CDR3aa: CASSFGGGLYNEQFF
CDR3nt: TGTGCCAGCAGTTTCGGCGGGGGCCTCTACAATGAGCAGTTCTTC
d_gene: .
v_gene: TRBV12-3/TRBV12-4
j_gene: TRBJ2-1
abundance: .

CDR3aa: CSASSGTSGSSEQFF
CDR3nt: TGCAGTGCTTCCTCCGGGACTAGCGGGAGTAGTGAGCAGTTCTTC
d_gene: TRBD2
v_gene: TRBV20-1
j_gene: TRBJ2-1
abundance: medium-sized

CDR3aa: CASFRDRSYNEQFF
CDR3nt: TGTGCCAGCTTCCGGGACAGGAGCTACAATGAGCAGTTCTTC
d_gene: TRBD1
v_gene: TRBV2
j_gene: TRBJ2-1
abundance: .

CDR3aa: CASSLVGGGPNSPLHF
CDR3nt: TGTGCCAGCAGCTTAGTAGGGGGCGGACCTAATTCACCCCTCCACTTT
d_gene: TRBD1
v_gene: TRBV7-9
j_gene: TRBJ1-6
abundance: few

CDR3aa: CASSQDFEGARNEQFF
CDR3nt: TGTGCCAGCAGCCAAGATTTTGAGGGGGCGCGGAATGAGCAGTTCTTC
d_gene: TRBD1
v_gene: TRBV4-2
j_gene: TRBJ2-1
abundance: many

CDR3aa: CATRGDMGVARYGYTF
CDR3nt: TGTGCCACCCGTGGGGACATGGGGGTTGCTCGGTATGGCTACACCTTC
d_gene: .
v_gene: TRBV19
j_gene: TRBJ1-2
abundance: many

CDR3aa: CSTGTSGRAYEQFF
CDR3nt: TGCAGTACCGGGACTAGCGGGAGGGCATATGAGCAGTTCTTC
d_gene: TRBD2
v_gene: TRBV20-1
j_gene: TRBJ2-1
abundance: medium-sized

CDR3aa: CASSLDPGSNSPLHF
CDR3nt: TGTGCCAGCAGCTTAGATCCAGGGAGTAATTCACCCCTCCACTTT
d_gene: .
v_gene: TRBV11-2
j_gene: TRBJ1-6
abundance: many

CDR3aa: CASSTGGRYSNQPQHF
CDR3nt: TGTGCCAGCAGTACAGGGGGCAGGTATTCCAATCAGCCCCAGCATTTT
d_gene: TRBD1
v_gene: TRBV6-2/TRBV6-3
j_gene: TRBJ1-5
abundance: many

CDR3aa: CASSPTGFYNEQFF
CDR3nt: TGTGCCAGCTCACCGACAGGGTTCTACAATGAGCAGTTCTTC
d_gene: TRBD1
v_gene: TRBV18
j_gene: TRBJ2-1
abundance: large

CDR3aa: CASSFDRTEAFF
CDR3nt: TGTGCCAGCAGCTTCGATAGGACTGAAGCTTTCTTT
d_gene: .
v_gene: TRBV7-9
j_gene: TRBJ1-1
abundance: few

CDR3aa: CASSKGGASGSDNEQFF
CDR3nt: TGTGCCAGCAGCAAAGGGGGTGCTAGCGGGTCAGATAATGAGCAGTTCTTC
d_gene: TRBD2
v_gene: TRBV9
j_gene: TRBJ2-1
abundance: few

CDR3aa: CASSSSGRRDEQFF
CDR3nt: TGTGCCAGCAGTTCTAGCGGGAGGCGGGATGAGCAGTTCTTC
d_gene: TRBD2
v_gene: TRBV6-2/TRBV6-3
j_gene: TRBJ2-1
abundance: .

CDR3aa: CASSVGGHQPQHF
CDR3nt: TGTGCCAGCAGCGTAGGGGGTCATCAGCCCCAGCATTTT
d_gene: .
v_gene: TRBV9
j_gene: TRBJ1-5
abundance: .

CDR3aa: CSVAGTAYEQYF
CDR3nt: TGCAGCGTTGCCGGGACTGCATACGAGCAGTACTTC
d_gene: .
v_gene: TRBV29-1
j_gene: TRBJ2-7
abundance: few

CDR3aa: CASSPGTGDMNTEAFF
CDR3nt: TGTGCCAGCAGTCCCGGGACAGGGGACATGAACACTGAAGCTTTCTTT
d_gene: TRBD1
v_gene: TRBV12-3/TRBV12-4
j_gene: TRBJ1-1
abundance: many

CDR3aa: CAWSSSSSNTGELFF
CDR3nt: TGTGCCTGGAGTTCGTCGAGCTCCAACACCGGGGAGCTGTTTTTT
d_gene: .
v_gene: TRBV30
j_gene: TRBJ2-2
abundance: many

CDR3aa: CAISEPDRGGEQFF
CDR3nt: TGTGCCATCAGTGAGCCGGACAGGGGTGGGGAGCAGTTCTTC
d_gene: TRBD1
v_gene: TRBV10-3
j_gene: TRBJ2-1
abundance: many

CDR3aa: CATSDFARGGYSTDTQYF
CDR3nt: TGTGCCACCAGTGATTTTGCTAGAGGGGGGTATAGCACAGATACGCAGTATTTT
d_gene: .
v_gene: TRBV24-1
j_gene: TRBJ2-3
abundance: few

CDR3aa: CASSEPHSNQPQHF
CDR3nt: TGTGCCAGCAGCGAACCTCATAGCAATCAGCCCCAGCATTTT
d_gene: .
v_gene: TRBV25-1
j_gene: TRBJ1-5
abundance: few

CDR3aa: CAWSGQEGEAFF
CDR3nt: TGTGCCTGGAGTGGACAGGAAGGTGAAGCTTTCTTT
d_gene: .
v_gene: TRBV30
j_gene: TRBJ1-1
abundance: .

CDR3aa: CATSERTGNTDTQYF
CDR3nt: TGTGCCACCAGCGAACGGACAGGAAACACAGATACGCAGTATTTT
d_gene: TRBD1
v_gene: TRBV15
j_gene: TRBJ2-3
abundance: many